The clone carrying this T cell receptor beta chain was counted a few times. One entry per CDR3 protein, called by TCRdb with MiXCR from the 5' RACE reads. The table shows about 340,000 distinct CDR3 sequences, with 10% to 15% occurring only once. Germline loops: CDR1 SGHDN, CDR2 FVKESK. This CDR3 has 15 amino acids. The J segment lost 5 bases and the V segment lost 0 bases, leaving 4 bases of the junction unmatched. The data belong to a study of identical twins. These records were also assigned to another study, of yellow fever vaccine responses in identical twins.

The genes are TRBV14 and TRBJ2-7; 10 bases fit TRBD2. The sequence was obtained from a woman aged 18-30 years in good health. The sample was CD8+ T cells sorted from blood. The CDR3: CASSQEPSGSDEQYF. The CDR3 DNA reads TGTGCCAGCAGCCAAGAGCCTAGCGGGAGCGACGAGCAGTACTTC.